Presented here are 7 T cell receptor beta chains from one specimen sequenced in a study of beta chain features in type 1 diabetes. The whole isolated RNA underwent reverse transcription, so sequencing captured expressed TCRB transcripts. Sequencing was performed with immunoSEQ multiplex PCR; in TCRdb, only in-frame clones are kept and a portion is missing. The profile shows hundreds of thousands of clones, roughly 12% of them singletons. The sample taken for sequencing was naive CD4+ T cells from blood. The receptors stem from a man younger than 35 in good health.

This clone turned up a few times. The rearrangement links TRBV19 to TRBJ2-3; TRBD1 matches 10 bases. Losses at the gene ends were 9 bases for V and 4 bases for J; bases not matched to a gene: 7. CDR3 length equals 14 residues. CDR1 is LNHDA, CDR2 SQIVND, per germline (reference sequence). CDR3 sequence (DNA): TGTGCCAGGGGGGGACAGGGGTGTGCAGATACGCAGTATTTT. This translates into CARGGQGCADTQYF.

V is TRBV11-3 and J is TRBJ2-3; TRBD2 matches 14 bases. CDR1 SGHNT and CDR2 YENEEA come from the germline V gene. This CDR3 has 15 residues. V was pared by 4 bases and J by 6 bases, with 3 bases of the junction left unmatched. The CDR3 protein is CASSSRLAGGDTQYF. The CDR3 region has the DNA TGTGCCAGCAGCTCCAGACTAGCGGGAGGGGATACGCAGTATTTT.

The V and J genes are TRBV30 and TRBJ2-5, with D possibly TRBD1 on 6 matching bases. The better agreement between TRBJ2-7 and the DNA end casts doubt on the J call. CDR1 is GTSNPN, CDR2 SVGIG, per germline (reference sequence). The length of the CDR3 is 13 residues. The CDR3 DNA is TGTGCCTGGAGGTATAGGGGGAGTGGCGAGCAGTACTTC. Protein product: CAWRYRGSGEQYF.

The CDR3 here is CASSPGTGRSRGYTF. Here the CDR3 DNA reads TGTGCCAGCTCACCTGGGACAGGGCGATCCCGTGGCTACACCTTC. The V call is TRBV18, the J call TRBJ1-2; TRBD1 matches 9 bases. This CDR3 contains 15 residues. The V segment lost 3 bases and the J segment 7 bases; nucleotides outside the gene matches: 9. Germline V gives CDR1 KGHSH, CDR2 LQKENI.

The chain recombines TRBV6-1 with TRBJ2-5, with 7 bases that match TRBD1. CDR3 size: 13 residues. CDR1 and CDR2 (germline): MNHNS, SASEGT. V was pared by 6 bases and J by 2 bases, with 3 bases of the junction left unmatched. The CDR3 here is CASSGTEQETQYF. The DNA of the CDR3 is TGTGCCAGCAGCGGGACAGAGCAAGAGACCCAGTACTTC.

This clone was seen a handful of times. The V and J genes are TRBV19 and TRBJ2-1, with 8 bases matching TRBD2. The CDR3 runs to 16 residues. Germline CDR1 is LNHDA and CDR2 is SQIVND (reference sequence). The V and J ends lost 4 bases and 3 bases, in that order; junction bases with no gene match: 8. The CDR3 loop reads CASSKGETSVYNEQFF. The CDR3 nucleotides are TGTGCCAGTAGTAAGGGGGAGACTAGCGTCTACAATGAGCAGTTCTTC.

This clone has only a few counts. The rearrangement links TRBV7-6 to TRBJ2-7; D gene uncertain. The V end lost 0 bases, the J end lost 4 bases, and 22 bases lay between the germline ends. The CDR3 has 18 residues. Germline V gives CDR1 SGHVS, CDR2 FNYEAQ. The DNA of the CDR3 is TGTGCCAGCAGCTTAGCAAGAGGATTCGAGATATTCACATACGAGCAGTACTTC. It codes for CASSLARGFEIFTYEQYF.